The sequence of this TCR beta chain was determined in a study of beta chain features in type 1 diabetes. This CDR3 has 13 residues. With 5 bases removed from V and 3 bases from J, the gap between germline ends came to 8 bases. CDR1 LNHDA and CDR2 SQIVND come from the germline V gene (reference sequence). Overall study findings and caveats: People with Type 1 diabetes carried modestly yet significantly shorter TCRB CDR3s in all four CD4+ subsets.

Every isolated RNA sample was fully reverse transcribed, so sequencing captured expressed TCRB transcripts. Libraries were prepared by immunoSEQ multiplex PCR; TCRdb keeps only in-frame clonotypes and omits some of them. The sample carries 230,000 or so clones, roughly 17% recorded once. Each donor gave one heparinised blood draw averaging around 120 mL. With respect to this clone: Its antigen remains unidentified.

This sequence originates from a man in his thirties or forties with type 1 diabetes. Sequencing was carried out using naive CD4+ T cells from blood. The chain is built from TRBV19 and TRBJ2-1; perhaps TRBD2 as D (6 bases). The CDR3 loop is CASSSRGYNEQFF. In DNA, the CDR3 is TGTGCCAGTAGTTCGCGGGGCTACAATGAGCAGTTCTTC.